This T cell receptor beta chain comes out of a study of blood T cell repertoires in COVID-19. CDR1 is LGHNA, CDR2 YNFKEQ, per germline. J lost 2 bases, V lost 0 bases, and 6 bases had no gene match. CDR3 size: 16 residues. Some clones are missing from TCRdb's copy, which holds only in-frame ones; the method was immunoSEQ multiplex PCR. The profile covers fewer than 110,000 clones, with about 92% appearing a single time and roughly 5.6% taken by the ten largest. The sample taken for sequencing was peripheral blood. This clonotype originated in a man aged 50 to 59 with active COVID-19. V and J are TRBV4-2 and TRBJ2-7; 8 bases map to TRBD2. CDR3 nucleotide sequence: TGTGCCAGCAGCCAAGAGGGTCCTAGCGGGCCCTACGAGCAGTACTTC. It yields the protein CASSQEGPSGPYEQYF.